This T cell receptor beta chain originates from a study of CD8+ T cells in alopecia areata. Study as a whole: It was oral tofacitinib, at 5 to 10 mg twice daily, that treated patients received.

Germline V gives CDR1 KGHSH, CDR2 LQKENI. The CDR3 sequence is 16 residues long. The V segment lost 3 bases and the J segment 0 bases; nucleotides outside the gene matches: 5. RNA extraction and reverse transcription yielded cDNA as sequencing template. TCRdb's table, derived via immunoSEQ multiplex PCR, lists solely in-frame clones and lacks some. The sample includes 150,000 to 200,000 clones, approximately 67% of them seen just once. As for this clone: Its specificity is unknown.

Study-level points and caveats: Tofacitinib significantly lowered scalp clonality and expanded CD8+ clones among the top 100.

Indicated treatment: oral pan-JAK inhibitor, 5-10 mg twice daily. This specimen consisted of CD4+ T cells sorted from blood, obtained around week 47, from a patient treated with tofacitinib. This TCR was recovered from a human donor with alopecia areata. V is TRBV18 and J is TRBJ1-2; TRBD1 agrees at 9 bases. The CDR3 region has the DNA TGTGCCAGCTCACCGGACAGGGGAAGTCCTAACTATGGCTACACCTTC. Protein sequence: CASSPDRGSPNYGYTF.